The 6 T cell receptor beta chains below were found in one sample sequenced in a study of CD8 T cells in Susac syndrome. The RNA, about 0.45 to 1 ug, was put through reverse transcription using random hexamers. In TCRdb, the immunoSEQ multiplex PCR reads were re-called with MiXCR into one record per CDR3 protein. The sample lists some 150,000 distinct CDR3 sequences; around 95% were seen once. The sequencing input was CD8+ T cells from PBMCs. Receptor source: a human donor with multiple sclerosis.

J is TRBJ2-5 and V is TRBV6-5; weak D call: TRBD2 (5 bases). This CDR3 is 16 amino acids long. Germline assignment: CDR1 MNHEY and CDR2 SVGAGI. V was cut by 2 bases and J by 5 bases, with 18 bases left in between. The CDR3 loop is CASSYGRAYLDETQYF. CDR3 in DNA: TGTGCCAGCAGTTACGGGCGGGCTTACCTCGACGAGACCCAGTACTTC.

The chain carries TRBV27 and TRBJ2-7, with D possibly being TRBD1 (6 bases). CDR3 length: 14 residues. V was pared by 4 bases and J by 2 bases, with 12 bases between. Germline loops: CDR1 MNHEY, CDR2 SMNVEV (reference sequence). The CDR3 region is CASSWAGEPYEQYF. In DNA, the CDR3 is TGTGCCAGCAGTTGGGCAGGGGAACCCTACGAGCAGTACTTC.

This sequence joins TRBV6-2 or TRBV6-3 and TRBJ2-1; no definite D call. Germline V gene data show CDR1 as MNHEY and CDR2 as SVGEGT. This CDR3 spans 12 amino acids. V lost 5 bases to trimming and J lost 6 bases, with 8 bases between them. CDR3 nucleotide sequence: TGTGCCAGCAGTCTTCTGGTCAATGAGCAGTTCTTC. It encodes CASSLLVNEQFF.

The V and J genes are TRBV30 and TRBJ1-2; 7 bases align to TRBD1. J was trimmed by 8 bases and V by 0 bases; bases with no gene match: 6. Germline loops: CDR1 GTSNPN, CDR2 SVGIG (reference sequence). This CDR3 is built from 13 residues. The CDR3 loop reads CAWSVGRGNGYTF. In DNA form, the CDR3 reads TGTGCCTGGAGTGTAGGCAGGGGGAACGGCTACACCTTC.

The CDR3 DNA reads TGTGCCTGGAGTAAGCAGGGCACTGAAGCTTTCTTT. Translated: CAWSKQGTEAFF. V is TRBV30 and J is TRBJ1-1; possible D gene TRBD1, 5 bases. Germline values: CDR1 GTSNPN, CDR2 SVGIG (reference sequence). The length of the CDR3 is 12 residues. The V end was cut by 2 bases, the J end by 4 bases, with 8 bases between. Full variable domain (remainder filled in from reference TRBV30 and TRBJ1-1): SQTIHQWPATLVQPVGSPLSLECTVEGTSNPNLYWYRQAAGRGLQLLFYSVGIGQISSEVPQNLSASRPQDRQFILSSKKLLLSDSGFYLCAWSKQGTEAFFGQGTRLTVV.

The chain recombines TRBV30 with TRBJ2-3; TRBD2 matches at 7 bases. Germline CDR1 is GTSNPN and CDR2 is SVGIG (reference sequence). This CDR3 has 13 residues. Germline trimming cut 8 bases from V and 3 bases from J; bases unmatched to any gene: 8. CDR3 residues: CAGEGLPTDTQYF. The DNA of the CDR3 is TGTGCCGGGGAGGGGTTGCCAACAGATACGCAGTATTTT.